The clone carrying this T cell receptor (beta chain) has a single count. Seattle enrolled patients during active infection and tracked them longitudinally. Per the authors' pipeline: It was from reference gene primer amplification that nucleated cell counts were estimated. Sequenced by immunoSEQ multiplex PCR; TCRdb stores in-frame clones only, minus some. The DNA was the basis for D and trimming; V, J and clone size are from that table. The table lists tens of thousands of clones, 70% to 90% of them singletons. V lost 6 bases and J lost 3, with 8 bases in between. The CDR3 totals 12 residues. This entry comes from a study of blood T cell repertoires in COVID-19. Study-wide context: Some COVID-19 samples were acute and others convalescent; all came from the United States, Italy and Spain. Sources were T cells, B-cell-depleted T cells, or PBMCs; the material itself was cDNA or gDNA.

The chain has TRBV12-3 or TRBV12-4 and TRBJ1-1; perhaps TRBD1 as D (5 bases). This TCR came from a man between 40 and 49 years old with COVID-19, enrolled during active disease. Sequenced: peripheral blood. The CDR3 DNA is TGTGCCAGCAGGGGGCAGGACACTGAAGCTTTCTTT. It codes for CASRGQDTEAFF.